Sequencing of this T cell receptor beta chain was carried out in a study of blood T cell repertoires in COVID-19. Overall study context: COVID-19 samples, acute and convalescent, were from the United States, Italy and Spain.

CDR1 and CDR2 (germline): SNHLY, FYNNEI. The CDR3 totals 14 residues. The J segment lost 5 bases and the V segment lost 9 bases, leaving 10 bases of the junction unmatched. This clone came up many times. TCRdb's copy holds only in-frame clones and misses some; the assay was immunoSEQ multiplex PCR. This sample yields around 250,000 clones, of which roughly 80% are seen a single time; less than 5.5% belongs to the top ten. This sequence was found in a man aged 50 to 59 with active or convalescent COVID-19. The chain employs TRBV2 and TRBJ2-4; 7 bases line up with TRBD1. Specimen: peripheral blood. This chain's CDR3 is CASTTGQPQNIQYF. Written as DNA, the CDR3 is TGTGCCAGTACAACGGGACAGCCTCAAAACATTCAGTACTTC.